This entry lists 29 T cell receptor beta chains sequenced from one sample in a study of cytomegalovirus exposure and HLA in healthy donors. Using immunoSEQ multiplex PCR, the repertoire was profiled, and TCRdb retains in-frame clones only, with some absent. The profile covers about 190,000 clones, with approximately 80% appearing a single time and 6% to 9% taken by the ten largest. Sequences were obtained from PBMCs. The receptors shown here come from a man aged 18 to 29 in good health and CMV-seropositive.

This sequence joins TRBV5-1 and TRBJ1-1, with 7 bases aligning to TRBD1. The CDR3 runs to 16 residues. Germline CDR1 SGHRS, CDR2 YFSETQ. The junction had 14 bases not matched to a gene; V was cut back by 4 bases and J by 5 bases. As DNA, the CDR3 is TGCGCCAGCAGCCTTGGACAGGTAGGAGGGGGAACTGAAGCTTTCTTT. This codes for CASSLGQVGGGTEAFF.

The count of this clone is one. The gene calls are TRBV19 and TRBJ1-2; D is undetermined. Trimming took off 1 base at V and 5 bases at J, with 11 bases between the two ends. The CDR3 sequence is 14 residues long. The germline V gene has CDR1 LNHDA and CDR2 SQIVND (reference sequence). Here the CDR3 DNA reads TGTGCCAGTAGTATAGTTTTCGAGCGGTATGGCTACACCTTC. It specifies CASSIVFERYGYTF.

In its sample, this clone was seen once. CDR3 coding DNA: TGTGCCAGCAGGCTAGGGGGTAGCTCCTACAATGAGCAGTTCTTC. Its protein product is CASRLGGSSYNEQFF. The chain uses TRBV27 and TRBJ2-1; D perhaps matches TRBD1 (6 bases). Per the germline V gene, CDR1 is MNHEY and CDR2 is SMNVEV (reference sequence). V lost 6 bases and J 0 bases, leaving 12 bases between the germline ends. This CDR3 spans 15 amino acids.

A few counts support this clone. This sequence joins TRBV19 and TRBJ1-2; 8 nucleotides line up with TRBD1. The trim removed 10 bases at V and 8 bases at J, leaving 9 bases unmatched. The germline V gene has CDR1 LNHDA and CDR2 SQIVND (reference sequence). The CDR3 contains 12 residues. DNA for the CDR3: TGTGCCACCGGACAGGGACCCGTGGGCTACACCTTC. Its translation: CATGQGPVGYTF.

This clone was observed at least ten times. The chain combines TRBV28 with TRBJ1-2, with a possible D match to TRBD1 (5 bases). Germline loops: CDR1 MDHEN, CDR2 SYDVKM. This CDR3 comprises 12 residues. V lost 10 bases, J lost 2 bases, and 11 bases lay in between. The CDR3 nucleotides are TGTGCCACCACGGGGGGGAACTATGGCTACACCTTC. This codes for CATTGGNYGYTF.

The chain recombines TRBV18 with TRBJ1-2; D perhaps matches TRBD1 (6 bases). CDR1 is KGHSH, CDR2 LQKENI, per germline. V lost 6 bases and J 5 bases, leaving 13 bases between the germline ends. CDR3 length: 13 amino acids. The CDR3 spells CASSLDSLYGYTF. Here the CDR3 DNA reads TGTGCCAGCTCGCTGGACAGTCTATATGGCTACACCTTC.

The chain employs TRBV9 and TRBJ2-7, with D perhaps matching TRBD2 (5 bases). Germline V gives CDR1 SGDLS, CDR2 YYNGEE. This CDR3 is built from 13 residues. Trimming took 0 bases from V and 7 from J, leaving 11 bases between them. For the CDR3, the DNA is TGTGCCAGCAGCGTAGGAGGGCTGGGGGAGCAGTACTTC. Translation: CASSVGGLGEQYF.

This rearrangement joins TRBV11-2 to TRBJ2-3; TRBD2 agrees at 9 bases. The junction had 9 bases not matched to a gene; V was cut back by 6 bases and J by 5 bases. The CDR3 length is 15 residues. CDR1 SGHAT and CDR2 FQNNGV come from the germline V gene. CDR3 in DNA: TGTGCCAGCAGATCACCGGGACTAGCCGAAGATACGCAGTATTTT. Its protein product is CASRSPGLAEDTQYF.

This sequence joins TRBV28 and TRBJ2-1; D gene unclear. The CDR3 contains 11 residues. V was shortened by 8 bases and J by 8 bases, with 10 bases between the two germline ends. CDR1 MDHEN and CDR2 SYDVKM come from the germline V gene. CDR3 in DNA: TGTGCCAGCGGCATCCAGGATGAGCAGTTCTTC. This translates into CASGIQDEQFF. Together with reference TRBV28 and TRBJ2-1, the CDR3 gives the full variable domain: DVKVTQSSRYLVKRTGEKVFLECVQDMDHENMFWYRQDPGLGLRLIYFSYDVKMKEKGDIPEGYSVSREKKERFSLILESASTNQTSMYLCASGIQDEQFFGPGTRLTVL.

A note on this clone: The junction and the germline gene differ at one end; a read error may be behind it. The chain employs TRBV11-2 and TRBJ2-7; D perhaps matches TRBD2 (5 bases). This CDR3 is built from 11 residues. Looked up from germline, CDR1 is SGHAT and CDR2 is FQNNGV. CDR3 loop: CASSFSGVSHF. The CDR3 DNA reads as TGTGCCAGCAGCTTCTCCGGGGTTTCGCACTTC.

This clone showed up just once. The rearrangement joins TRBV29-1 to TRBJ2-7, with a weak D call TRBD2 (5 bases). The germline V gene has CDR1 SQVTM and CDR2 ANQGSEA. Trimming removed 4 bases from V and 7 bases from J, with 14 bases in between. The CDR3 loop spans 12 amino acids. CDR3 protein: CSVGWAGREQYF. As DNA, the CDR3 is TGCAGCGTTGGGTGGGCGGGCCGGGAGCAGTACTTC.

The gene calls are TRBV5-1 and TRBJ2-7, with D possibly being TRBD2 (8 bases). From germline, CDR1 is SGHRS and CDR2 YFSETQ. This CDR3 is 16 amino acids long. V lost 4 bases to trimming and J lost 3 bases, with 20 bases between them. The CDR3 region has the DNA TGCGCCAGCAGCGAGGGCGGGGGGACAGCTGGCTACGAGCAGTACTTC. Translation: CASSEGGGTAGYEQYF.

The chain has TRBV6-5 and TRBJ1-2, with D tentatively TRBD1 (6 bases). With 2 bases removed from V and 6 bases from J, the gap between germline ends came to 16 bases. The CDR3 has 15 amino acids. CDR1 and CDR2 (germline): MNHEY, SVGAGI. CDR3 residues: CASSYGAAGQNGYTF. The CDR3 DNA follows: TGTGCCAGCAGTTACGGTGCCGCCGGACAGAATGGCTACACCTTC.

This clone has a single count. The rearrangement links TRBV13 to TRBJ2-3, with a weak D call TRBD1 (5 bases). The V end was cut by 8 bases, the J end by 4 bases, with 16 bases between. Germline CDR1 is PRHDT and CDR2 is FYEKMQ (reference sequence). This CDR3 spans 14 amino acids. The CDR3 region is CASDGHPGADTQYF. The CDR3 DNA is TGTGCCAGCGACGGACACCCTGGGGCAGATACGCAGTATTTT.

The chain carries TRBV30 and TRBJ2-7; D not resolved. The CDR3 is 13 residues long. Trimming cost V 2 bases and J 0 bases, with 8 bases left between them. Germline assignment: CDR1 GTSNPN and CDR2 SVGIG (reference sequence). The CDR3 protein is CAWSPPSSYEQYF. The CDR3 DNA reads TGTGCCTGGAGTCCGCCGAGCTCCTACGAGCAGTACTTC.

V and J are TRBV21-1 and TRBJ2-7; the D call in the table, TRBD1, was not verified against the DNA. TRBV21-1 is listed as a pseudogene. CDR3 size: 10 residues. Here the CDR3 DNA reads TGTGCCAGCAGGGCCCCTGAGCAGTACTTC. It codes for CASRAPEQYF.

The chain uses TRBV28 and TRBJ2-7; 9 nucleotides line up with TRBD2. CDR3 length: 14 amino acids. The J segment lost 3 bases and the V segment lost 2 bases, leaving 2 bases of the junction unmatched. Germline CDR1 reads MDHEN; CDR2 reads SYDVKM. As DNA, the CDR3 is TGTGCCAGCAGTTTACCTAGCGGGAACTACGAGCAGTACTTC. This gives the protein CASSLPSGNYEQYF.

The rearrangement uses TRBV9 and TRBJ2-7; D is possibly TRBD1 (5 bases). Trimming cost V 3 bases and J 4 bases, with 11 bases left between them. This CDR3 contains 13 residues. Germline V gene lookup returns CDR1 SGDLS and CDR2 YYNGEE. CDR3 protein: CASSGGHLYEQYF. In DNA, the CDR3 is TGTGCCAGCAGCGGCGGACACCTTTACGAGCAGTACTTC.

This clone was observed a single time. The chain uses TRBV2 and TRBJ1-1; no definite D call. Germline V gives CDR1 SNHLY, CDR2 FYNNEI. CDR3 length: 14 amino acids. The V and J ends lost 8 bases and 0 bases respectively, with 13 bases between them. CDR3 protein: CASEGGRMNTEAFF. For the CDR3, the DNA is TGTGCCAGCGAGGGCGGTCGGATGAACACTGAAGCTTTCTTT.

V usage is TRBV7-6 and J usage is TRBJ2-7, with D possibly matching TRBD1 (6 bases). This CDR3 spans 15 amino acids. The germline CDR1 and CDR2 sequences are SGHVS and FNYEAQ. Trimming stripped 5 bases from V and 0 bases from J, with 14 bases between. For the CDR3, the DNA is TGTGCCAGCAGCCCAACGGACAGAGTCTCCTACGAGCAGTACTTC. This sequence encodes CASSPTDRVSYEQYF.

The chain joins TRBV18 to TRBJ2-1, with 9 bases lining up with TRBD2. The CDR3 totals 15 residues. Germline trimming cut 8 bases from V and 5 bases from J; bases unmatched to any gene: 10. From germline, CDR1 is KGHSH and CDR2 LQKENI. CDR3 sequence (DNA): TGTGCCAGCGGGACTAGACTAGCGGCCGACAATGAGCAGTTCTTC. It translates to CASGTRLAADNEQFF.

V usage is TRBV28 and J usage is TRBJ1-4, with D hard to call. The CDR3 runs 13 residues. V shed 7 bases and J shed 5 bases, with 11 bases lying between them. From germline, CDR1 is MDHEN and CDR2 SYDVKM. DNA for the CDR3: TGTGCCAGCAAGGAGCGTCGGAATGAAAAACTGTTTTTT. Protein sequence: CASKERRNEKLFF.

This clone has a single count. V and J are TRBV5-1 and TRBJ2-1, with 9 bases matching TRBD1. Germline-derived CDR1 and CDR2 are SGHRS and YFSETQ. There are 17 residues in the CDR3. V shed 0 bases and J 4 bases; nucleotides not matched to a gene: 8. The CDR3 coding sequence is TGCGCCAGCAGCTTGGGAACCGACAGGGGGGTTTACAATGAGCAGTTCTTC. Its protein is CASSLGTDRGVYNEQFF.

The rearrangement links TRBV28 to TRBJ1-2; D is unresolved. V was shortened by 5 bases and J by 4 bases, with 14 bases between the two germline ends. This CDR3 spans 14 amino acids. Germline-derived CDR1 and CDR2 are MDHEN and SYDVKM. In DNA, the CDR3 is TGTGCCAGCAGTCCAAAGACTCTACCCTATGGCTACACCTTC. This encodes CASSPKTLPYGYTF.

The chain combines TRBV7-9 with TRBJ2-6; D might be TRBD1 (5 bases). The V and J ends lost 8 bases and 0 bases respectively, with 14 bases between them. The CDR3 totals 16 residues. CDR1 SEHNR and CDR2 FQNEAQ come from the germline V gene (reference sequence). In nucleotides, the CDR3 is TGTGCCAGCGTGGCAGGGTGGGGCTCTGGGGCCAACGTCCTGACTTTC. Amino acid sequence: CASVAGWGSGANVLTF.

V is TRBV30 and J is TRBJ1-2; a weak D match, TRBD1 (5 bases). V was cut by 3 bases and J by 7 bases, with 18 bases left in between. CDR1 is GTSNPN, CDR2 SVGIG, per germline (reference sequence). The CDR3 totals 14 residues. CDR3 amino acids: CAWRVVGRAAGYTF. For the CDR3, the DNA is TGTGCCTGGAGAGTTGTGGGCAGGGCGGCTGGCTACACCTTC.

The chain uses TRBV27 and TRBJ2-3, with 9 bases aligning to TRBD2. J lost 4 bases, V lost 3 bases, and 17 bases had no gene match. The germline V gene encodes CDR1 MNHEY and CDR2 SMNVEV (reference sequence). The CDR3 has 19 amino acids. Here the CDR3 reads CASSLNSWMLAGGADTQYF. As DNA, the CDR3 is TGTGCCAGCAGTTTGAATAGTTGGATGTTGGCGGGAGGGGCAGATACGCAGTATTTT.

This clone appeared once. The rearrangement joins TRBV7-3 to TRBJ2-2; tentatively, D is TRBD2 (6 bases). The CDR3 totals 15 residues. In germline, CDR1 is SGHTA, CDR2 FQGTGA. V shed 6 bases and J shed 7 bases, with 18 bases lying between them. CDR3 amino acids: CASRRRDDGGGELFF. The DNA for the CDR3 is TGTGCCAGCAGGAGGAGGGACGATGGGGGCGGGGAGCTGTTTTTT.

This clone showed up many times. The chain has TRBV6-5 and TRBJ1-1; 10 positions match TRBD1. Trimming removed 4 bases from V and 4 bases from J; junction bases left unmatched: 3. The germline gives CDR1 MNHEY, CDR2 SVGAGI. There are 14 residues in the CDR3. In DNA form, the CDR3 reads TGTGCCAGCAGTTGGGACAGGGGAAGCACTGAAGCTTTCTTT. Translated: CASSWDRGSTEAFF.